This paragraph reports one TCR beta chain. Its antigen is still unknown. The sample comes from a study of cytomegalovirus exposure and HLA in healthy donors. General study findings and limits: Roughly uniform depth of sequencing across donors was assumed in presence/absence analyses.

PCR used 60 Vbeta primers and 13 Jbeta primers. Clones were read by immunoSEQ multiplex PCR, and TCRdb kept only the in-frame ones, dropping some. The sample yields about 200,000 clones, around nine tenths seen once. CDR1 SGHDT and CDR2 YYEEEE come from the germline V gene. J lost 4 bases, V lost 4 bases, and 6 bases had no gene match. The CDR3 totals 14 residues. Sample: PBMCs. The V call is TRBV5-6, the J call TRBJ1-2; TRBD1 agrees at 8 bases. This clonotype was obtained from a woman in her thirties in good health and CMV-seronegative. CDR3 nucleotide sequence: TGTGCCAGCAGCCCACAAGGACAGGGCTATGGCTACACCTTC. Residues: CASSPQGQGYGYTF. Variable domain in full (rest from reference TRBV5-6 and TRBJ1-2): DAGVTQSPTHLIKTRGQQVTLRCSPKSGHDTVSWYQQALGQGPQFIFQYYEEEERQRGNFPDRFSGHQFPNYSSELNVNALLLGDSALYLCASSPQGQGYGYTFGSGTRLTVV.